This T cell receptor beta chain was sequenced in a study of blood T cell repertoires in COVID-19. Study background: From the United States, Italy and Spain came samples of acute and convalescent COVID-19. PBMCs, B-cell-depleted T cells, or T cells were the source of the cDNA or gDNA that made up the material.

In the original workflow: Reference gene primer amplification gave estimated nucleated cell counts. The protocol was immunoSEQ multiplex PCR, while the TCRdb copy is restricted to in-frame clones and leaves out a portion. V, J and clone size derive from that table, while D and trimming were established from the DNA sequence. The sample contains around 110,000 clones, 65% to 75% of which appear only once. This clone was observed a handful of times. Germline V gene data show CDR1 as SNHLY and CDR2 as FYNNEI. V dropped 6 bases and J dropped 5 bases, with 13 bases sitting between them. This CDR3 has 14 amino acids.

This clonotype originated in a human donor with acute or convalescent COVID-19. The donor label of this sample is uncertain. Material: peripheral blood. The rearrangement links TRBV2 to TRBJ2-2, with D maybe TRBD2 (5 bases). CDR3 amino acids: CASSGGLRTGELFF. As DNA, the CDR3 is TGTGCCAGCAGCGGAGGACTTAGGACCGGGGAGCTGTTTTTT.